This TCR beta chain was identified in a study of shared clonotypes between healthy human individuals. The wider study: Each donor's CD4 naive and CD4 memory cells filled three plates apiece, CD8 naive two, and CD8 memory one. General study findings and limits: The study found roughly 5% of naive CD4 clonotypes shared across several donors.

Deep was the level at which the assay was run. Measured with immunoSEQ multiplex PCR; TCRdb has only the in-frame clones, and not every one. The table has under 2.5 million clones, 80% to 95% seen once. The CDR3 runs 16 residues. With V trimmed by 0 bases and J by 4 bases, 9 bases remained unmatched. The germline V gene has CDR1 SGDLS and CDR2 YYNGEE. Comments on this clone: The antigen remains unidentified.

Input material: naive CD4+ T cells from PBMCs. Specified subset: CD45RA+ positively selected. The sequence was obtained from a man in his late teens or twenties in good health. Some clones in this sample may be carry-over from other donors' samples. J is TRBJ2-7 and V is TRBV9, with 8 bases fitting TRBD2. The DNA of the CDR3 is TGTGCCAGCAGCGTAGGGGACGGGAGGGCTTGGTACGAGCAGTACTTC. Encoded protein: CASSVGDGRAWYEQYF.